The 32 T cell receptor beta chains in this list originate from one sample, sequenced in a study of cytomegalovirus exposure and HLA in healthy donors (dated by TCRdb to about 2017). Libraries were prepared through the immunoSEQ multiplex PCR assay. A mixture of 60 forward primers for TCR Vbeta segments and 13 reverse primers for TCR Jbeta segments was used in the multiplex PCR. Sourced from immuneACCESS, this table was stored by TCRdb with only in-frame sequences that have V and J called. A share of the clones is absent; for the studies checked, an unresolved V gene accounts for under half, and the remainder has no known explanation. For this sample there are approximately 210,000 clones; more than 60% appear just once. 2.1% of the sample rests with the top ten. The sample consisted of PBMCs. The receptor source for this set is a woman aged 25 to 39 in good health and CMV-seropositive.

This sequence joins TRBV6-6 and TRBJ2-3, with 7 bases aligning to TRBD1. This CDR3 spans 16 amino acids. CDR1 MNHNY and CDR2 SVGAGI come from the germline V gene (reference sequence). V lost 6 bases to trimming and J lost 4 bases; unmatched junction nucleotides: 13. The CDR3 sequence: CASSTTYDRAPDTQYF. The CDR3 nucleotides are TGTGCCAGCAGCACAACTTACGACAGGGCCCCAGATACGCAGTATTTT.

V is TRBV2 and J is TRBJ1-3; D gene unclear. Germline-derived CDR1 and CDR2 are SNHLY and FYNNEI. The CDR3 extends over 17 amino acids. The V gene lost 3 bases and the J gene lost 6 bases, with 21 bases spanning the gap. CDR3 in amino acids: CASSDSSQRGIENTIYF. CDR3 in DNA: TGTGCCAGCAGTGACTCGTCGCAGCGAGGTATAGAAAACACCATATATTTT.

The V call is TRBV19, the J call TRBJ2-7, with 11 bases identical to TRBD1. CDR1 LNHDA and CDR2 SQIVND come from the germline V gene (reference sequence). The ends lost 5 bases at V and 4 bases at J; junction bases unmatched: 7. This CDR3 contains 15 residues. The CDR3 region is CASSRFGQGAYEQYF. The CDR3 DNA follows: TGTGCCAGTAGTCGATTTGGACAGGGGGCTTACGAGCAGTACTTC.

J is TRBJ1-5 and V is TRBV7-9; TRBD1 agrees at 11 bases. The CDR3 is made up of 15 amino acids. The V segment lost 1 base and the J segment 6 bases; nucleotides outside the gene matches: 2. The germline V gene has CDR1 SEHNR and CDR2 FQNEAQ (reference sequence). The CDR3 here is CASSLGTGGFQPQHF. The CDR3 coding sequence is TGTGCCAGCAGCTTAGGGACAGGGGGCTTTCAGCCCCAGCATTTT. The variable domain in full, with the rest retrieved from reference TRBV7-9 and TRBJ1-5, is DTGVSQNPRHKITKRGQNVTFRCDPISEHNRLYWYRQTLGQGPEFLTYFQNEAQLEKSRLLSDRFSAERPKGSFSTLEIQRTEQGDSAMYLCASSLGTGGFQPQHFGDGTRLSIL.

The CDR3 reads CAWSVRRGPGNTIYF. DNA of the CDR3: TGTGCCTGGAGTGTACGCAGGGGGCCTGGAAACACCATATATTTT. This chain joins TRBV30 and TRBJ1-3; TRBD1 agrees at 8 bases. Germline CDR1 and CDR2: GTSNPN and SVGIG (reference sequence). Trimming removed 0 bases from V and 2 bases from J; junction bases left unmatched: 3. CDR3 length: 15 amino acids.

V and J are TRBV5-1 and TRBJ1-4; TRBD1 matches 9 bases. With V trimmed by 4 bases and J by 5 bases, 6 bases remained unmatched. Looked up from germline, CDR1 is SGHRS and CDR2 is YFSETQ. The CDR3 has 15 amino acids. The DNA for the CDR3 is TGCGCCAGCAGCCCCGGGACAGGGTTGAATGAAAAACTGTTTTTT. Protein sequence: CASSPGTGLNEKLFF.

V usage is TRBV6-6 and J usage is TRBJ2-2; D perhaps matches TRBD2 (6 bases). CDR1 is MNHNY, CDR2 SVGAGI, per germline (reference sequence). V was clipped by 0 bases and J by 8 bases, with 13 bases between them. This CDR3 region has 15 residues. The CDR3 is CASSYSEGSTGELFF. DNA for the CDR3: TGTGCCAGCAGTTACTCGGAGGGATCAACTGGGGAGCTGTTTTTT.

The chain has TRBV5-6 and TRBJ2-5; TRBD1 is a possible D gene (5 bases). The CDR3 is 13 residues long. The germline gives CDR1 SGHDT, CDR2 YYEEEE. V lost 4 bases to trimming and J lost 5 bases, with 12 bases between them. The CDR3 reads CASSPQGSETQYF. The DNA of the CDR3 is TGTGCCAGCAGCCCTCAGGGTAGTGAGACCCAGTACTTC.

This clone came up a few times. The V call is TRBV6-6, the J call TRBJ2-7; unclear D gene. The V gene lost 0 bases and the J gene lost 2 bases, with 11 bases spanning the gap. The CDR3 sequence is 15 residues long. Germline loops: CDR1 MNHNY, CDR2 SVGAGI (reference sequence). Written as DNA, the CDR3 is TGTGCCAGCAGTTACTCTGTGTACGGAGCCTACGAGCAGTACTTC. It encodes CASSYSVYGAYEQYF.

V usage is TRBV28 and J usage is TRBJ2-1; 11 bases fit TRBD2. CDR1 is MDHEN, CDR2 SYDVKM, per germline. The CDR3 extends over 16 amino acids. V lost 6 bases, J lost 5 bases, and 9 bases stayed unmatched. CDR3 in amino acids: CASRPLTSGINNEQFF. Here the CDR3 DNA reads TGTGCCAGCAGACCGTTGACTAGCGGGATCAACAATGAGCAGTTCTTC.

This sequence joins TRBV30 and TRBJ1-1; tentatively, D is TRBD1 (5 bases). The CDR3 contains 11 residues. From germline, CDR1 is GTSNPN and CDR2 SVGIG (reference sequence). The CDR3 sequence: CAGGMNTEAFF. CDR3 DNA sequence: TGTGCTGGGGGGATGAACACTGAAGCTTTCTTT.

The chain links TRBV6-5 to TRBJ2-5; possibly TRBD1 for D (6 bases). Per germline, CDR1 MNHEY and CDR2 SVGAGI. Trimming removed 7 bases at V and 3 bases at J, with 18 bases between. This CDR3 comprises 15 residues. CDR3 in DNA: TGTGCCAGCACCAGAGACGGGACAAAAAAAGAGACCCAGTACTTC. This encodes CASTRDGTKKETQYF.

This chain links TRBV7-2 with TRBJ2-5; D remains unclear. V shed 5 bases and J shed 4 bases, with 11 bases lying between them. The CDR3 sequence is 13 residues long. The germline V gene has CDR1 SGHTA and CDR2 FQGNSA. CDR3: CASSPRGRETQYF. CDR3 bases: TGTGCCAGCAGCCCCCGAGGCAGAGAGACCCAGTACTTC.

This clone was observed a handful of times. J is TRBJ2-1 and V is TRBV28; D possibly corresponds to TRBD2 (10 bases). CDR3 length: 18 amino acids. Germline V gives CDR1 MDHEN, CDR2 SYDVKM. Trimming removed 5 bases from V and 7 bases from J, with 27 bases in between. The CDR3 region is CASSTGGALLAGFNEQFF. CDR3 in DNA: TGTGCCAGCAGTACAGGGGGCGCTCTACTAGCGGGATTTAATGAGCAGTTCTTC. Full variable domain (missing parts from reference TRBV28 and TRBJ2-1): DVKVTQSSRYLVKRTGEKVFLECVQDMDHENMFWYRQDPGLGLRLIYFSYDVKMKEKGDIPEGYSVSREKKERFSLILESASTNQTSMYLCASSTGGALLAGFNEQFFGPGTRLTVL.

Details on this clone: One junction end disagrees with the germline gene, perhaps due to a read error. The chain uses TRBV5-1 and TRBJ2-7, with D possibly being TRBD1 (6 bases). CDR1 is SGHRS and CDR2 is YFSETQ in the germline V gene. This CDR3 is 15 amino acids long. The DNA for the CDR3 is TGCGCCAGCAGATTGGGGCCGGGACATATCTACGAGCAGTACTTC. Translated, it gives CASRLGPGHIYEQYF.

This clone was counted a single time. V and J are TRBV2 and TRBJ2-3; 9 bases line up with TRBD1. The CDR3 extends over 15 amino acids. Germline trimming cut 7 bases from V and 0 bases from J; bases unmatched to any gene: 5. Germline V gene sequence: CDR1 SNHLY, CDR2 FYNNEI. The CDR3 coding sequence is TGTGCCAGCACCGAGGGACAGGGAAGCACAGATACGCAGTATTTT. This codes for CASTEGQGSTDTQYF.

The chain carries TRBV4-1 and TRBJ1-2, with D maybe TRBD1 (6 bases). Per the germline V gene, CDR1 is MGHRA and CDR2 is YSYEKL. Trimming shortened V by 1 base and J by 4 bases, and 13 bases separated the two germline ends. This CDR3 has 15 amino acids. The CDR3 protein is CASSQGGGQLYGYTF. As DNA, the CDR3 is TGCGCCAGCAGCCAAGGAGGGGGTCAACTCTATGGCTACACCTTC.

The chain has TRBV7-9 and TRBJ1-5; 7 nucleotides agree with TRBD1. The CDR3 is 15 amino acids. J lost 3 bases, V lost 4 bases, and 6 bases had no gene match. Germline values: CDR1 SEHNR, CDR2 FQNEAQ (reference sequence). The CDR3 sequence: CASSSGTAYNQPQHF. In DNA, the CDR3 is TGTGCCAGCAGCTCCGGGACAGCGTACAATCAGCCCCAGCATTTT.

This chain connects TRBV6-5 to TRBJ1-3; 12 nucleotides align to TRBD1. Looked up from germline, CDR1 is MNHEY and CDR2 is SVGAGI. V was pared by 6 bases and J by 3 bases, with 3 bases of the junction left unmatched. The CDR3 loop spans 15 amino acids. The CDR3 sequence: CASRGTGGSGNTIYF. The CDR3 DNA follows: TGTGCCAGCAGGGGGACAGGGGGCAGTGGAAACACCATATATTTT.

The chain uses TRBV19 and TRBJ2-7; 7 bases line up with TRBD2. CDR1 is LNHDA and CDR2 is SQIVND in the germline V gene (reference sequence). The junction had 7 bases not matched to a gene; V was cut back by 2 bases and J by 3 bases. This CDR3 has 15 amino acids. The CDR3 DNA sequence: TGTGCCAGTAGTATAAGGTGGGAGGGCCTCTACGAGCAGTACTTC. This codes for CASSIRWEGLYEQYF.

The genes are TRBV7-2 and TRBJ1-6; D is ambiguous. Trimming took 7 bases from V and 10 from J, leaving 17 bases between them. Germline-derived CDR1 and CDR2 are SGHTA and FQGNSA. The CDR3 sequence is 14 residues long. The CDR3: CASTLGGLPSPLHF. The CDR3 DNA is TGTGCCAGCACCCTGGGCGGGCTTCCCTCACCCCTCCACTTT.

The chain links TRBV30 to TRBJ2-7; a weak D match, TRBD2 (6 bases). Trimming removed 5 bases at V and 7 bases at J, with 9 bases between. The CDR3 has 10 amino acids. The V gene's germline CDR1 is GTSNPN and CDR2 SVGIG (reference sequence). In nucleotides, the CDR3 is TGTGCCTGGGGGAGGAGGGAGCAGTACTTC. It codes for CAWGRREQYF.

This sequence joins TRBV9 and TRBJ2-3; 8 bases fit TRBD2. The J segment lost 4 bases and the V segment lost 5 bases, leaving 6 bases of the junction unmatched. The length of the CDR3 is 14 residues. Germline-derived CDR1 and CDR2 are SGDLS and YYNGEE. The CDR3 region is CASSTGLVPDTQYF. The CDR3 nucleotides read TGTGCCAGCAGTACGGGACTAGTCCCAGATACGCAGTATTTT.

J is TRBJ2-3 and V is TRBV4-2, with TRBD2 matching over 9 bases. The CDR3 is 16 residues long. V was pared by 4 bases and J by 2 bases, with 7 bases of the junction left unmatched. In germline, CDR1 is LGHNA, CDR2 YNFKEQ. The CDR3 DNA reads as TGTGCCAGCAGCCCGACTAGCGGAAGAAACACAGATACGCAGTATTTT. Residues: CASSPTSGRNTDTQYF.

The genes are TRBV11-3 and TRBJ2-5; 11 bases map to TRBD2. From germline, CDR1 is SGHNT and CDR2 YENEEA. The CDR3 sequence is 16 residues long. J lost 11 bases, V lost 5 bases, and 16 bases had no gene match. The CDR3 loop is CASSRTSGLIPGEQYF. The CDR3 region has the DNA TGTGCCAGCAGCCGGACTAGCGGGCTTATACCGGGGGAGCAGTACTTC.

The CDR3 here is CASSIGTGSGNQPQHF. DNA for the CDR3: TGTGCCAGTAGTATCGGGACAGGGTCGGGCAATCAGCCCCAGCATTTT. The genes are TRBV19 and TRBJ1-5; 9 bases line up with TRBD1. The CDR3 has 16 amino acids. The germline V gene encodes CDR1 LNHDA and CDR2 SQIVND (reference sequence). V dropped 3 bases and J dropped 2; count of bases not matched to a gene: 5.

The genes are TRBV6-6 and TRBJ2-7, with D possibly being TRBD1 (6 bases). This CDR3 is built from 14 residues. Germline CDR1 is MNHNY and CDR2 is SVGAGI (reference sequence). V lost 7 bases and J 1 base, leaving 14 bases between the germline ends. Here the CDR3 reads CASTFRDISYEQYF. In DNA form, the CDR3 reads TGTGCCAGCACATTTCGGGACATATCCTACGAGCAGTACTTC.

CDR3 residues: CASSSAGTSYNEQFF. CDR3 nucleotide sequence: TGTGCCAGCAGCTCCGCCGGGACTAGCTACAATGAGCAGTTCTTC. The chain joins TRBV7-2 to TRBJ2-1; 8 nucleotides align to TRBD2. V trimming: 4 bases; J trimming: 3 bases; junction bases outside the gene matches: 5. CDR1 is SGHTA, CDR2 FQGNSA, per germline. This CDR3 is 15 amino acids long.

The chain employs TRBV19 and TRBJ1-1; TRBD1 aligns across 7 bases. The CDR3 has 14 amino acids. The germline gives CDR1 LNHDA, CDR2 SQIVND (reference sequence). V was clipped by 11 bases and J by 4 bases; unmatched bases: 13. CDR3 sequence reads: CAARSGGISTEAFF. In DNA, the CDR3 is TGTGCCGCCCGTTCAGGGGGAATCAGCACTGAAGCTTTCTTT.

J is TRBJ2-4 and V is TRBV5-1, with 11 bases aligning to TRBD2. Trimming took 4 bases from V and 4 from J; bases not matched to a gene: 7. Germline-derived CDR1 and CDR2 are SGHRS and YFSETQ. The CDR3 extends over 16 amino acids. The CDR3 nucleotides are TGCGCCAGCAGCCTGGCCGGGACTAGCGGTAAAAACATTCAGTACTTC. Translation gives CASSLAGTSGKNIQYF.

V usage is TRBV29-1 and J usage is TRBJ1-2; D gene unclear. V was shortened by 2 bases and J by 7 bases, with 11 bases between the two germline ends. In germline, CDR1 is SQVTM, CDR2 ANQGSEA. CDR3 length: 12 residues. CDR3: CSVERREGGYTF. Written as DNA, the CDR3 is TGCAGCGTTGAACGAAGGGAGGGTGGCTACACCTTC.

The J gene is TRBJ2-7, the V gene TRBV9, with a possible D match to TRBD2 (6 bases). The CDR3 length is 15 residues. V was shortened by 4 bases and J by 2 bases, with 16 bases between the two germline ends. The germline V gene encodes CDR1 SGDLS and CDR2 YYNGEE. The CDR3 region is CASSPTGTGTYEQYF. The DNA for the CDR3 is TGTGCCAGCAGCCCAACCGGGACTGGAACCTACGAGCAGTACTTC.